The 25 T cell receptor beta chains below were found in one sample sequenced in a study of blood T cell repertoires in COVID-19. Only in-frame clones appear in the TCRdb table, and some are missing; sequencing was by immunoSEQ multiplex PCR. The table records around 170,000 clones, about 85% of them present only once. Sample: peripheral blood. These receptors originate from a woman under 40 with active or convalescent COVID-19.

V gene TRBV27 combines with J gene TRBJ2-3; 15 bases agree with TRBD2. In germline, CDR1 is MNHEY, CDR2 SMNVEV (reference sequence). CDR3 size: 17 residues. Trimming at V came to 6 bases and at J to 0 bases, leaving 4 bases not matched to a gene. Written as DNA, the CDR3 is TGTGCCAGCAGGGGACTAGCGGGGGGCGCTAGCACAGATACGCAGTATTTT. It specifies CASRGLAGGASTDTQYF.

The rearrangement joins TRBV4-1 to TRBJ1-5; 7 positions match TRBD1. There are 17 residues in the CDR3. V shed 4 bases and J 2 bases; nucleotides not matched to a gene: 11. From germline, CDR1 is MGHRA and CDR2 YSYEKL. As DNA, the CDR3 is TGCGCCAGCAGCCTACTCTCACCAGGGGGTGGCAATCAGCCCCAGCATTTT. It specifies CASSLLSPGGGNQPQHF.

This clone was counted a few times. V and J are TRBV20-1 and TRBJ2-3, with TRBD2 identical over 9 bases. V shed 3 bases, J shed 4 bases, and the junction held 8 bases outside the gene matches. CDR3 size: 15 residues. The germline V gene has CDR1 DFQATT and CDR2 SNEGSKA (reference sequence). In DNA form, the CDR3 reads TGCAGTGCTAGTCCCCAGGCGGGGGGGGCAGATACGCAGTATTTT. Encoded protein: CSASPQAGGADTQYF.

The rearrangement links TRBV27 to TRBJ1-2, with D possibly TRBD1 on 5 matching bases. CDR1 and CDR2 (germline): MNHEY, SMNVEV (reference sequence). Trimming removed 3 bases at V and 7 bases at J, with 15 bases between. This CDR3 is built from 14 residues. The CDR3 nucleotides are TGTGCCAGCAGTTTCTCCAGGGCCTTGGGTGGCTACACCTTC. Translation: CASSFSRALGGYTF.

V is TRBV27 and J is TRBJ2-1; 10 bases are a match to TRBD2. Germline values: CDR1 MNHEY, CDR2 SMNVEV (reference sequence). The CDR3 loop spans 15 amino acids. The V gene end was trimmed by 5 bases and the J gene end by 9 bases; junction bases not matched to a gene: 10. The CDR3 DNA follows: TGTGCCAGCAGTCGCCCGACTAGCGGGTTAGGTGAGCAGTTCTTC. Protein: CASSRPTSGLGEQFF.

The chain employs TRBV29-1 and TRBJ2-4; TRBD1 is a possible D gene (6 bases). V was cut by 7 bases and J by 4 bases, with 14 bases left in between. The CDR3 sequence is 13 residues long. The V gene's germline CDR1 is SQVTM and CDR2 ANQGSEA. The CDR3 spells CSAIQGWKNIQYF. The CDR3 region has the DNA TGCAGCGCTATACAGGGTTGGAAAAACATTCAGTACTTC.

This chain links TRBV28 with TRBJ1-2, with TRBD1 as a possible D gene (6 bases). The CDR3 has 14 amino acids. V lost 1 base to trimming and J lost 6 bases, with 12 bases between them. Germline V gene data show CDR1 as MDHEN and CDR2 as SYDVKM. DNA for the CDR3: TGTGCCAGCAGTTTATTGGTAACAGGGAATGGCTACACCTTC. The encoded protein is CASSLLVTGNGYTF.

The rearrangement links TRBV6-5 to TRBJ2-7; D is undetermined. The CDR3 consists of 15 residues. In germline, CDR1 is MNHEY, CDR2 SVGAGI. The V end lost 2 bases, the J end lost 0 bases, and 11 bases lay between the germline ends. The CDR3 DNA reads TGTGCCAGCAGTTACCGGCCAGGATCCTCCTACGAGCAGTACTTC. Translating it yields CASSYRPGSSYEQYF.

The chain recombines TRBV6-4 with TRBJ2-1, with TRBD1 matching over 8 bases. Trimming removed 10 bases from V and 5 bases from J; junction bases left unmatched: 4. From germline, CDR1 is MRHNA and CDR2 SNTAGT. CDR3 length: 12 amino acids. CDR3 amino acids: CATRTGNNEQFF. The CDR3 DNA is TGTGCCACCCGGACAGGGAACAATGAGCAGTTCTTC.

The V gene is TRBV18, the J gene TRBJ2-2, with 11 nucleotides matching TRBD1. Losses at the gene ends were 3 bases for V and 5 bases for J; bases not matched to a gene: 14. CDR1 KGHSH and CDR2 LQKENI come from the germline V gene. This CDR3 comprises 19 residues. The DNA for the CDR3 is TGTGCCAGCTCACCCCTCGGAGGACAGGGGGCGCGGGATACCGGGGAGCTGTTTTTT. This encodes CASSPLGGQGARDTGELFF.

The chain links TRBV14 to TRBJ1-5; 7 positions match TRBD1. CDR1 and CDR2 (germline): SGHDN, FVKESK. V gave up 1 base and J gave up 6 bases; unmatched junction bases: 18. The CDR3 is 19 amino acids. The DNA for the CDR3 is TGTGCCAGCAGCCAAGGGGGGGAGACAGGGCAGAGAAAATTTCAGCCCCAGCATTTT. It specifies CASSQGGETGQRKFQPQHF. Full variable domain (rest looked up from reference TRBV14 and TRBJ1-5): EAGVTQFPSHSVIEKGQTVTLRCDPISGHDNLYWYRRVMGKEIKFLLHFVKESKQDESGMPNNRFLAERTGGTYSTLKVQPAELEDSGVYFCASSQGGETGQRKFQPQHFGDGTRLSIL.

The V and J genes are TRBV5-4 and TRBJ1-4, with 7 bases identical to TRBD1. This CDR3 region has 15 residues. Germline V CDR1 and CDR2: SGHNT, YYREEE (reference sequence). V dropped 3 bases and J dropped 3; count of bases not matched to a gene: 5. This chain's CDR3 is CASSSKGAANEKLFF. In DNA, the CDR3 is TGTGCCAGCAGCTCCAAGGGGGCGGCTAATGAAAAACTGTTTTTT.

This chain connects TRBV5-1 to TRBJ2-2; no definite D call. The CDR3 is 12 amino acids. Trimming took 6 bases from V and 1 from J, leaving 4 bases between them. The V gene's germline CDR1 is SGHRS and CDR2 YFSETQ. The CDR3 loop reads CASTKNTGELFF. The CDR3, as DNA: TGCGCCAGCACCAAGAACACCGGGGAGCTGTTTTTT. The full variable domain, its missing parts supplied by reference TRBV5-1 and TRBJ2-2, is KAGVTQTPRYLIKTRGQQVTLSCSPISGHRSVSWYQQTPGQGLQFLFEYFSETQRNKGNFPGRFSGRQFSNSRSEMNVSTLELGDSALYLCASTKNTGELFFGEGSRLTVL.

This clone appeared a single time. V and J are TRBV7-9 and TRBJ1-3; tentative D call: TRBD1 (5 bases). The CDR3 extends over 14 amino acids. The V end lost 5 bases, the J end lost 3 bases, and 11 bases lay between the germline ends. Germline V gene data show CDR1 as SEHNR and CDR2 as FQNEAQ (reference sequence). CDR3 sequence reads: CASSLTGGGNTIYF. As DNA, the CDR3 is TGTGCCAGCAGCCTTACAGGCGGTGGAAACACCATATATTTT.

The rearrangement links TRBV24-1 to TRBJ1-2; tentatively, D is TRBD1 (6 bases). CDR1 is KGHDR and CDR2 is SFDVKD in the germline V gene. Trimming pared 2 bases from V and 5 bases from J, leaving 14 bases between. CDR3 length: 15 amino acids. The CDR3 loop is CATSDSVGGEYGYTF. The CDR3 nucleotides are TGTGCCACCAGTGATTCGGTAGGGGGGGAGTATGGCTACACCTTC.

This chain uses TRBV5-6 with TRBJ1-2; D uncertain. The CDR3 totals 13 residues. V dropped 0 bases and J dropped 5 bases, with 8 bases sitting between them. The V gene's germline CDR1 is SGHDT and CDR2 YYEEEE. The CDR3 reads CASSLVRAYGYTF. As DNA, the CDR3 is TGTGCCAGCAGCTTGGTGAGGGCTTATGGCTACACCTTC.

This chain links TRBV24-1 with TRBJ2-1; 13 nucleotides line up with TRBD2. Trimming removed 7 bases from V and 0 bases from J; junction bases left unmatched: 8. The CDR3 consists of 18 residues. Germline CDR1 reads KGHDR; CDR2 reads SFDVKD. CDR3 nucleotide sequence: TGTGCCACCAGACCACTAGCGGGGGGGCAAAGCTCCTACAATGAGCAGTTCTTC. Translating it yields CATRPLAGGQSSYNEQFF.

Concerning this clone itself: Within the sample, other DNA sequences also encode this same CDR3. The rearrangement joins TRBV19 to TRBJ1-5; D gene uncertain. The V gene lost 1 base and the J gene lost 2 bases, with 6 bases spanning the gap. Germline-derived CDR1 and CDR2 are LNHDA and SQIVND (reference sequence). CDR3 length: 14 residues. In DNA form, the CDR3 reads TGTGCCAGTAGTATAGGGTTAGGCAATCAGCCCCAGCATTTT. As protein: CASSIGLGNQPQHF.

The rearrangement joins TRBV3-1 (or the pseudogene TRBV3-2) to TRBJ2-3; 9 bases map to TRBD1. Germline V gene lookup returns CDR1 LGHDT and CDR2 YNNKEL (reference sequence). The V segment lost 5 bases and the J segment 5 bases; nucleotides outside the gene matches: 5. The CDR3 spans 14 residues. The CDR3 here is CASSYGTGKDTQYF. For the CDR3, the DNA is TGTGCCAGCAGCTACGGGACAGGGAAAGATACGCAGTATTTT.

Note on this clone: A much larger clone differs from this one at a single base, so this may be a read error. The chain employs TRBV7-9 and TRBJ2-5; TRBD2 matches at 11 bases. Germline assignment: CDR1 SEHNR and CDR2 FQNEAQ (reference sequence). Trimming took 5 bases from V and 10 from J; bases not matched to a gene: 3. The CDR3 length is 12 residues. CDR3 sequence: CASSPGLAGQYF. The CDR3 DNA reads as TGTGCCAGCAGCCCCGGACTAGCGGGCCAGTACTTC.

The chain couples TRBV5-1 to TRBJ1-4; maybe TRBD1 (5 bases). Germline-derived CDR1 and CDR2 are SGHRS and YFSETQ. There are 18 residues in the CDR3. V was shortened by 4 bases and J by 5 bases, with 24 bases between the two germline ends. DNA for the CDR3: TGCGCCAGCAGCCCCCCGTATTGGGACTGCCCGAGAAATGAAAAACTGTTTTTT. Translating it yields CASSPPYWDCPRNEKLFF.

This chain joins TRBV5-3 and TRBJ2-6, with D possibly being TRBD2 (6 bases). TRBV5-3 is flagged as an ORF with uncertain function. V lost 3 bases and J lost 0, with 16 bases in between. This CDR3 spans 18 amino acids. The CDR3 loop is CARSYPTRGLSGANVLTF. The CDR3 region has the DNA TGTGCCAGAAGCTACCCGACTAGAGGGCTCTCTGGGGCCAACGTCCTGACTTTC.

CDR3 DNA sequence: TGTGCCAGCAGTGAAAACTCAGCGGGAGGTACAGATACGCAGTATTTT. This encodes CASSENSAGGTDTQYF. The J gene is TRBJ2-3, the V gene TRBV6-1; 9 bases fit TRBD2. Germline CDR1 reads MNHNS; CDR2 reads SASEGT. This CDR3 spans 16 amino acids. J lost 3 bases, V lost 2 bases, and 6 bases had no gene match.

The chain combines TRBV19 with TRBJ1-2; 9 bases align to TRBD1. Germline V gene lookup returns CDR1 LNHDA and CDR2 SQIVND (reference sequence). Trimming at V came to 3 bases and at J to 8 bases, leaving 10 bases not matched to a gene. The CDR3 loop spans 15 amino acids. CDR3 residues: CASSISGQGTEGYTF. CDR3 nucleotides: TGTGCCAGTAGTATCTCCGGACAGGGGACGGAGGGCTACACCTTC.

This clone was seen a single time. The chain joins TRBV28 to TRBJ2-5; a possible D gene is TRBD2 (5 bases). The V end lost 4 bases, the J end lost 5 bases, and 11 bases lay between the germline ends. The germline V gene has CDR1 MDHEN and CDR2 SYDVKM. The CDR3 sequence is 13 residues long. The DNA of the CDR3 is TGTGCCAGCAGTTCCCCGGGATTGGAGACCCAGTACTTC. This gives the protein CASSSPGLETQYF. Full variable domain (missing parts from reference TRBV28 and TRBJ2-5): DVKVTQSSRYLVKRTGEKVFLECVQDMDHENMFWYRQDPGLGLRLIYFSYDVKMKEKGDIPEGYSVSREKKERFSLILESASTNQTSMYLCASSSPGLETQYFGPGTRLLVL.